The 5 T cell receptor beta chains given below trace back to one sample, sequenced in a study of vaccination and CD4 T cells after COVID-19. The sample's treatment: roughly 10-day PBMC culture with coronavirus spike peptide pools or control peptides (ViraFEST assay). Sequence data for DNA of cultured CD4+ T cells were generated by the Oncomine TCR Beta short-read assay. MiXCR, run by TCRdb on the PCR reads, gives a single entry per CDR3 protein. The sample has some 5,700 distinct CDR3 sequences, about 71% seen once. No cognate antigen is known for these TCRs. The sample consisted of CD4+ T cells from blood, cultured in vitro. These receptors came from a human donor who had recovered from COVID-19.

The chain links TRBV27 to TRBJ1-6; 7 bases match TRBD1. The V and J ends lost 6 bases and 7 bases, in that order; junction bases with no gene match: 6. This CDR3 spans 14 amino acids. Germline CDR1 MNHEY, CDR2 SMNVEV (reference sequence). The chain's CDR3 is CASSVGGVNSPLHF. CDR3 bases: TGTGCCAGCAGCGTAGGGGGCGTAAATTCACCCCTCCACTTT.

The chain employs TRBV7-2 and TRBJ1-1, with 7 bases aligning to TRBD1. The CDR3 covers 18 residues. V trimming: 4 bases; J trimming: 0 bases; junction bases outside the gene matches: 14. In germline, CDR1 is SGHTA, CDR2 FQGNSA. The CDR3 DNA follows: TGTGCCAGCAGCTCGCCCGCCGCGACAGGGACAATGAACACTGAAGCTTTCTTT. Protein product: CASSSPAATGTMNTEAFF.

This clonotype was observed a handful of times. This chain uses TRBV12-3 or TRBV12-4 with TRBJ1-2; D possibly corresponds to TRBD1 (6 bases). Trimming pared 5 bases from V and 2 bases from J, leaving 9 bases between. The CDR3 runs to 13 residues. The CDR3 reads CASSPRGNYGYTF. CDR3 DNA sequence: TGTGCCAGCAGTCCTAGGGGGAACTATGGCTACACCTTC.

CDR3 in amino acids: CASTLGGGSGNTIYF. As DNA, the CDR3 is TGTGCCAGCACCCTAGGGGGCGGCTCTGGAAACACCATATATTTT. The V and J genes are TRBV6-1 and TRBJ1-3, with 7 bases matching TRBD1. The CDR3 consists of 15 residues. The germline V gene encodes CDR1 MNHNS and CDR2 SASEGT. The V and J ends lost 7 bases and 0 bases, in that order; junction bases with no gene match: 6.

V gene TRBV19 combines with J gene TRBJ1-2; a weak D match, TRBD1 (5 bases). V lost 0 bases and J 8 bases, leaving 16 bases between the germline ends. The germline CDR1 and CDR2 sequences are LNHDA and SQIVND (reference sequence). CDR3 length equals 15 residues. The CDR3 region is CASSIDSDQGWGYTF. The CDR3 coding sequence is TGTGCCAGTAGTATAGACAGCGACCAGGGTTGGGGCTACACCTTC.